This T cell receptor beta chain comes out of a study of T cell responses to AZD1222 COVID-19 vaccine. The CDR3 length is 14 residues. Trimming cost V 4 bases and J 7 bases, with 14 bases left between them. The germline CDR1 and CDR2 sequences are SGHRS and YFSETQ. Overall study results and limits: Repertoire sampling occurred only after the peak T cell response.

Clones were read by immunoSEQ multiplex PCR, and TCRdb kept only the in-frame ones, dropping some. The table shows about 56,000 clones, with about 86% occurring only once. Points on this clone: The target antigen is unknown.

The gene calls are TRBV5-1 and TRBJ1-4; tentative D call: TRBD1 (6 bases). This sample comprised peripheral blood, obtained 28 days after the second AZD1222 dose. The origin of this receptor is an adult who received the AZD1222 COVID-19 vaccine. CDR3 in amino acids: CASSNETGFEKLFF. Written as DNA, the CDR3 is TGCGCCAGCAGCAACGAGACAGGCTTTGAAAAACTGTTTTTT. Looking up the rest from reference TRBV5-1 and TRBJ1-4 gives the full variable domain: KAGVTQTPRYLIKTRGQQVTLSCSPISGHRSVSWYQQTPGQGLQFLFEYFSETQRNKGNFPGRFSGRQFSNSRSEMNVSTLELGDSALYLCASSNETGFEKLFFGSGTQLSVL.